These 15 T cell receptor beta chains share one sample of origin, sequenced in a study of blood T cell repertoires in COVID-19. The assay was immunoSEQ multiplex PCR, and TCRdb's table has in-frame clones only and misses some. The sample holds approximately 360,000 clones, under 85% seen once. The specimen was PBMCs or T cells enriched from blood (not recorded which). The receptor set was obtained from a woman between 50 and 59 years old who had recovered from COVID-19.

The chain is built from TRBV4-2 and TRBJ1-4, with 9 bases lining up with TRBD1. The V and J ends lost 6 bases and 7 bases, in that order; junction bases with no gene match: 12. Germline loops: CDR1 LGHNA, CDR2 YNFKEQ. The CDR3 loop spans 16 amino acids. The CDR3 region has the DNA TGTGCCAGCAGACCGACCTCCGGGACAGGGTTTGAAAAACTGTTTTTT. The encoded protein is CASRPTSGTGFEKLFF.

This chain connects TRBV7-8 to TRBJ2-5; D is unresolved. V gave up 1 base and J gave up 1 base, with 7 bases separating them. The CDR3 spans 14 residues. Germline V gives CDR1 SGHVS, CDR2 FQNEAQ. CDR3 sequence (DNA): TGTGCCAGCAGCTTAGTGGAGATCCAAGAGACCCAGTACTTC. Amino acids: CASSLVEIQETQYF.

The chain recombines TRBV10-3 with TRBJ1-4; no clear D. CDR1 is ENHRY, CDR2 SYGVKD, per germline. The ends were cut back, 3 bases at V and 8 bases at J, with 22 bases in the middle. CDR3 length: 17 residues. In DNA, the CDR3 is TGTGCCATCAGTGACCCCGGGAGTGGAGTAAATGAGGAAAAACTGTTTTTT. Protein sequence: CAISDPGSGVNEEKLFF.

V and J are TRBV4-1 and TRBJ1-5, with D possibly matching TRBD1 (5 bases). V lost 0 bases to trimming and J lost 2 bases, with 11 bases between them. The CDR3 is made up of 16 amino acids. Germline CDR1 and CDR2: MGHRA and YSYEKL. CDR3 residues: CASSQDPGGRNQPQHF. CDR3 nucleotides: TGCGCCAGCAGCCAAGATCCCGGGGGACGCAATCAGCCCCAGCATTTT.

The rearrangement joins TRBV6-9 to TRBJ2-7; the match to TRBD2 covers 7 bases. With V trimmed by 5 bases and J by 0 bases, 7 bases remained unmatched. The CDR3 totals 15 residues. Germline assignment: CDR1 MNHGY and CDR2 SVAAGI. CDR3 region: CASSTGGVSSYEQYF. The CDR3 DNA reads as TGTGCCAGCAGTACTGGGGGGGTTAGCTCCTACGAGCAGTACTTC.

The CDR3 sequence is CASSFLSALPDIQYF. CDR3 bases: TGTGCCAGCAGCTTTTTGTCTGCTCTCCCGGACATTCAGTACTTC. The V gene is TRBV7-2, the J gene TRBJ2-4; no clear D gene. Germline lookup yields CDR1 SGHTA and CDR2 FQGNSA. V gave up 3 bases and J gave up 8 bases, with 17 bases separating them. The CDR3 loop spans 15 amino acids.

The chain links TRBV6-2 or TRBV6-3 to TRBJ2-4; D is possibly TRBD2 (6 bases). Trimming took 4 bases from V and 0 from J, leaving 10 bases between them. The germline gives CDR1 MNHEY, CDR2 SVGEGT. There are 15 residues in the CDR3. CDR3 in amino acids: CASSSPGLAKNIQYF. CDR3 sequence (DNA): TGTGCCAGCAGTTCCCCGGGACTAGCCAAAAACATTCAGTACTTC.

The chain links TRBV18 to TRBJ1-5; weak D call: TRBD1 (5 bases). The CDR3 is 17 residues long. V lost 2 bases and J 0 bases, leaving 14 bases between the germline ends. Germline lookup yields CDR1 KGHSH and CDR2 LQKENI. This CDR3 is CASSPTGGVYSNQPQHF. The DNA of the CDR3 is TGTGCCAGCTCACCAACAGGCGGGGTTTATAGCAATCAGCCCCAGCATTTT.

This clone came up a few times. The gene calls are TRBV27 and TRBJ1-2, with TRBD1 as a possible D gene (6 bases). The CDR3 totals 16 residues. Germline values: CDR1 MNHEY, CDR2 SMNVEV (reference sequence). V lost 3 bases, J lost 6 bases, and 20 bases lay in between. The chain's CDR3 is CASSFYHPQGVDGYTF. CDR3 nucleotide sequence: TGTGCCAGCAGTTTCTACCACCCACAGGGAGTTGATGGCTACACCTTC.

The chain is built from TRBV2 and TRBJ2-3, with D unresolved. The CDR3 loop spans 15 amino acids. The V and J ends lost 4 bases and 0 bases respectively, with 11 bases between them. Germline assignment: CDR1 SNHLY and CDR2 FYNNEI. The CDR3 spells CASSVRAPSTDTQYF. The CDR3 DNA reads TGTGCCAGCAGTGTCCGTGCGCCGAGCACAGATACGCAGTATTTT. The complete variable domain, with remaining parts taken from reference TRBV2 and TRBJ2-3, reads EPEVTQTPSHQVTQMGQEVILRCVPISNHLYFYWYRQILGQKVEFLVSFYNNEISEKSEIFDDQFSVERPDGSNFTLKIRSTKLEDSAMYFCASSVRAPSTDTQYFGPGTRLTVL.

The chain has TRBV28 and TRBJ2-7, with 9 bases identical to TRBD2. Germline V gene sequence: CDR1 MDHEN, CDR2 SYDVKM. This CDR3 is built from 15 residues. V shed 7 bases, J shed 5 bases, and the junction held 12 bases outside the gene matches. Written as DNA, the CDR3 is TGTGCCAGCACTGTAGCGGGAGAGGGTAGTCACGAGCAGTACTTC. It encodes CASTVAGEGSHEQYF.

For this clone: The same CDR3 arises from other DNA sequences in this sample as well. The CDR3 DNA reads as TGTGCCAGCAGCTTGGACCGACAGGGCAACACTGAAGCTTTCTTT. Translation: CASSLDRQGNTEAFF. J is TRBJ1-1 and V is TRBV7-9; TRBD1 aligns across 7 bases. Germline loops: CDR1 SEHNR, CDR2 FQNEAQ (reference sequence). Germline trimming cut 3 bases from V and 2 bases from J; bases unmatched to any gene: 6. This CDR3 has 15 residues.

The V and J genes are TRBV27 and TRBJ1-2, with TRBD1 identical over 7 bases. This CDR3 contains 14 residues. The trim removed 5 bases at V and 5 bases at J, leaving 8 bases unmatched. Germline V gene lookup returns CDR1 MNHEY and CDR2 SMNVEV (reference sequence). The CDR3 nucleotides are TGTGCCAGCAGTCTGAAGACAGGGCATTATGGCTACACCTTC. Protein sequence: CASSLKTGHYGYTF.

This clone occurred once. The rearrangement links TRBV11-3 to TRBJ2-7; no clear D. The germline V gene has CDR1 SGHNT and CDR2 YENEEA. V shed 6 bases and J shed 2 bases, with 14 bases lying between them. The CDR3 covers 14 residues. CDR3 region: CASSRGRGAYEQYF. CDR3 DNA: TGTGCCAGCAGTCGCGGCCGCGGAGCCTACGAGCAGTACTTC.

The gene calls are TRBV19 and TRBJ2-5; 7 bases are a match to TRBD1. CDR1 and CDR2 from the germline V gene are LNHDA and SQIVND (reference sequence). This CDR3 region has 14 residues. V lost 3 bases to trimming and J lost 5 bases; unmatched junction nucleotides: 6. The CDR3 spells CASSMTGGQETQYF. Here the CDR3 DNA reads TGTGCCAGTAGTATGACTGGGGGACAGGAGACCCAGTACTTC.